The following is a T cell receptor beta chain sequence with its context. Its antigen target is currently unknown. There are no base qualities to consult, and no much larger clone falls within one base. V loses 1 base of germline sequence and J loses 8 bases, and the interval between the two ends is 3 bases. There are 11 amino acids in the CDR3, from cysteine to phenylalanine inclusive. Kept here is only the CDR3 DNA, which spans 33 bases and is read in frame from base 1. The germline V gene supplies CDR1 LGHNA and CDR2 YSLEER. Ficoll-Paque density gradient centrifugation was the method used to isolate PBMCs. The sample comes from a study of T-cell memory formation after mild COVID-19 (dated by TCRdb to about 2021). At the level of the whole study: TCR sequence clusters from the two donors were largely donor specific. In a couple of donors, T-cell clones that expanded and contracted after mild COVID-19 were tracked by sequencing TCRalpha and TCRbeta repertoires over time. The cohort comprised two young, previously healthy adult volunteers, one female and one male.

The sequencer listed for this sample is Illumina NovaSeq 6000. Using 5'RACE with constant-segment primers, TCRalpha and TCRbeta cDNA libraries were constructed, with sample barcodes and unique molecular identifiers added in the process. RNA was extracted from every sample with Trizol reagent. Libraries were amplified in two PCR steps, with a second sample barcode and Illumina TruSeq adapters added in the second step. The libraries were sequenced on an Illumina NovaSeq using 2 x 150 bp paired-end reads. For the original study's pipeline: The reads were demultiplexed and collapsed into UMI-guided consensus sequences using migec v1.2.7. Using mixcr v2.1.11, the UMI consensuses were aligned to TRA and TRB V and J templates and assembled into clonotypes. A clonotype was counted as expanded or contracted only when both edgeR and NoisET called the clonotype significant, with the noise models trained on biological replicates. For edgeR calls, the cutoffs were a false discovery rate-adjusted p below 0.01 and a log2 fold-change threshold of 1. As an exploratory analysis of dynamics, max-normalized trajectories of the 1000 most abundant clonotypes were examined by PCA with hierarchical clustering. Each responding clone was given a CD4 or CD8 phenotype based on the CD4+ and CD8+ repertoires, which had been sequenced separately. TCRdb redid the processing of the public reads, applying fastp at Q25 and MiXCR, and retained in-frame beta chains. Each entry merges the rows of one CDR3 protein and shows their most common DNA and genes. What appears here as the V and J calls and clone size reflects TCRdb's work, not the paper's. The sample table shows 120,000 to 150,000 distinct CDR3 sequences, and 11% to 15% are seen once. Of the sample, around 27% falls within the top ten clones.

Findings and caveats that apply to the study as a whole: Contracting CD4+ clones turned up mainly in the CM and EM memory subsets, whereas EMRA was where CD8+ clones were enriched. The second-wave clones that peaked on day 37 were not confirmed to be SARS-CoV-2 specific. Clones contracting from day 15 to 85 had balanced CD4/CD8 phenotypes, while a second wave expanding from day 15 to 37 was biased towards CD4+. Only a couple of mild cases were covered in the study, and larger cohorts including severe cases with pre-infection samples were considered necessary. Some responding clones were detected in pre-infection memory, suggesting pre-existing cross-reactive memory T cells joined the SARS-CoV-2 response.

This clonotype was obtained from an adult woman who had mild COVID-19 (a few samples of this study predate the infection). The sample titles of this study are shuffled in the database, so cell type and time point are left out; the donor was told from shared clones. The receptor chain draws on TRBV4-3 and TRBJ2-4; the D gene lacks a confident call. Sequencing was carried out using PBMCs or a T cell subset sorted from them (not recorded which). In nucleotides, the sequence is TGCGCCAGCAGCCAAGGGGACATTCAGTACTTC. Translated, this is CASSQGDIQYF.